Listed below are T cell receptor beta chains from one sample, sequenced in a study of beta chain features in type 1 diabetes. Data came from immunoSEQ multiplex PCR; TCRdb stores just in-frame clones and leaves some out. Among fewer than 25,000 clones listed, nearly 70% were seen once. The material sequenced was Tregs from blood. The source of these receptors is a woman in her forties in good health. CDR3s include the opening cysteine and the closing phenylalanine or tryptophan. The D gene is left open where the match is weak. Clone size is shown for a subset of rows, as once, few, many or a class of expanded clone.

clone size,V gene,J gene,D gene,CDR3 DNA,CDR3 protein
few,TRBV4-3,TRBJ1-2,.,TGCGCCAGCAGCCAAGGACAGGTTAACTATGGCTACACCTTC,CASSQGQVNYGYTF
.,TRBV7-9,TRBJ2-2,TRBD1,TGTGCCAGCAGCGAAACTCCCGGGACAGGAAACACCGGGGAGCTGTTTTTT,CASSETPGTGNTGELFF
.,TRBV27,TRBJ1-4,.,TGTGCCAGCAGGGAGTCGGCGGGCTCGGAAAAACTGTTTTTT,CASRESAGSEKLFF
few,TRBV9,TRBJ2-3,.,TGTGCCAGCAGCGTAGGGGGCAGACCGCATACAGATACGCAGTATTTT,CASSVGGRPHTDTQYF
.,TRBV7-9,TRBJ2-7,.,TGTGCCAGCAGCTCGATGGGCTCTGAGCAGTACTTC,CASSSMGSEQYF
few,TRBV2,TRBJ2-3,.,TGTGCCAGCAGACCTGGCCCTCAGATTAGCACAGATACGCAGTATTTT,CASRPGPQISTDTQYF
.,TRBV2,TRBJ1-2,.,TGTGCCAGCAGTGAAGCGCTTTTTACGGATGGCTACACCTTC,CASSEALFTDGYTF
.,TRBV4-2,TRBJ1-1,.,TGTGCCAGCAGCCGCGGAGGGGTGAACACTGAAGCTTTCTTT,CASSRGGVNTEAFF
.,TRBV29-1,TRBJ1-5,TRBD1,TGCAGCGTGGGCCCGGACAGGGGACAGCCCCAGCATTTT,CSVGPDRGQPQHF
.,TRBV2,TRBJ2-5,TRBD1,TGTGCCACCTCGGGACAGATGCAAGAGACCCAGTACTTC,CATSGQMQETQYF
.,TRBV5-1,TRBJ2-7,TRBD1,TGCGCCAGCAGCCCTCGGACAGGGGGCTACGAGCAGTACTTC,CASSPRTGGYEQYF
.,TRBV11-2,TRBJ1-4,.,TGTGCCAGCAGCTTACAGGGGCTGACTAATGAAAAACTGTTTTTT,CASSLQGLTNEKLFF
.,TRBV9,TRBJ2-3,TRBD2,TGTGCCAGCAGCGCCCTGTTAGCGGGGGGCGGGGATACGCAGTATTTT,CASSALLAGGGDTQYF
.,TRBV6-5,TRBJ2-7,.,TGTGCCAGCAGTTACTCCGGTTGGGGACAAACTGGGCAGTACTTC,CASSYSGWGQTGQYF
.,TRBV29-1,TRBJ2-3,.,TGCAGCGTATCCGGGTCCGCAGATACGCAGTATTTT,CSVSGSADTQYF
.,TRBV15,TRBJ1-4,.,TGTGCCACCAGCAGAGATGCGGTCACAACTAATGAAAAACTGTTTTTT,CATSRDAVTTNEKLFF
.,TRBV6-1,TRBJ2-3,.,TGTGCCACCCGAGATCATCCAGATACGCAGTATTTT,CATRDHPDTQYF